This TCR beta chain stems from a study of T cells in tuberculosis. Study-wide background: IGRA-negative adolescents, IGRA-positive adolescents with latent tuberculosis and adults with active tuberculosis formed this South African cohort.

Germline assignment: CDR1 SGDLS and CDR2 YYNGEE. V lost 4 bases to trimming and J lost 8 bases; unmatched junction nucleotides: 16. CDR3 length: 17 amino acids. Generated by immunoSEQ multiplex PCR, the TCRdb table keeps only in-frame clones and is missing some. The sample includes 30,000 to 35,000 clones, 97% of them seen just once. The sequence derives from a donor aged 10-30 years with latent tuberculosis or without tuberculosis infection. Sequenced input: PBMCs. The chain links TRBV9 to TRBJ1-4; TRBD1 agrees at 8 bases. In DNA form, the CDR3 reads TGTGCCAGCAGCCCCCATGGAGGGGACAGGCTGGGCGAAAAACTGTTTTTT. Translated, it gives CASSPHGGDRLGEKLFF.